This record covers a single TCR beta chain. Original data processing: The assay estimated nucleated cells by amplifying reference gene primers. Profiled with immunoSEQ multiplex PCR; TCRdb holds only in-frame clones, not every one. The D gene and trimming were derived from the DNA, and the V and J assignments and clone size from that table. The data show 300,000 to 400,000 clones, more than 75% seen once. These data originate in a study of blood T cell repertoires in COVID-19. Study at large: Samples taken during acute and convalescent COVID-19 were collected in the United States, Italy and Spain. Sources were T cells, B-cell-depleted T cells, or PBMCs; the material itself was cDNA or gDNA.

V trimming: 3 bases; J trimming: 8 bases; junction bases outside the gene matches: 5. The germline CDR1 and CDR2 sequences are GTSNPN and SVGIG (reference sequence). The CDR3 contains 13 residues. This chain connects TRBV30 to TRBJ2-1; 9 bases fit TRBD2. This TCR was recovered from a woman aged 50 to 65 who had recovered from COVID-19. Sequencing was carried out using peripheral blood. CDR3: CAWSAGGPDEQFF. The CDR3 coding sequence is TGTGCCTGGAGCGCGGGAGGGCCGGATGAGCAGTTCTTC.